This T cell receptor beta chain appears in the sequencing data of a study of cytomegalovirus exposure and HLA in healthy donors. Across the study: Researchers previously reported finding roughly 120 million unique TCR beta sequences from around 200 million T cells. About 80 million unique TCR sequences came from HLA-typed donors in an early release. General study findings and limits: According to a later analysis, donors in an Asian-associated ancestry cluster reportedly had fewer N-insertions than the approximately 720-donor mean. Across donors, presence/absence analyses took sequencing depth to be roughly uniform.

PCR primers comprised 60 Vbeta and 13 Jbeta primers. The method was immunoSEQ multiplex PCR; TCRdb's version includes in-frame clones alone and lacks a portion of them. The sample lists around 190,000 clones; about 80% were seen once. This clone came up once. Antigen specificity is unknown. In germline, CDR1 is SGHVS, CDR2 FQNEAQ. The V gene lost 5 bases and the J gene lost 0 bases, with 13 bases spanning the gap. This CDR3 contains 15 residues. This chain joins TRBV7-8 and TRBJ1-2; D gene unclear. The sequence came from a woman in her thirties or forties in good health and CMV-seronegative. The sample consisted of PBMCs. CDR3 residues: CASSPLGASNYGYTF. CDR3 DNA: TGTGCCAGCAGCCCCCTGGGCGCCTCTAACTATGGCTACACCTTC.